Below, one TCR beta chain is given with its context. The PCR ran on 60 Vbeta and 13 Jbeta primers. This table comes from immunoSEQ multiplex PCR, and its TCRdb copy is limited to in-frame clones, with some not included. The table records around 130,000 clones, around 81% of them present only once. J was trimmed by 4 bases and V by 6 bases; bases with no gene match: 14. The germline CDR1 and CDR2 sequences are LNHDA and SQIVND (reference sequence). This CDR3 comprises 17 residues. The entry originates in a study of cytomegalovirus exposure and HLA in healthy donors. Background on the study: HLA-typed donors were the source of approximately 80 million unique TCRs held in an early data release.

V and J are TRBV19 and TRBJ1-5; 8 bases align to TRBD1. The TCR was taken from a woman between 40 and 55 years old in good health and CMV-seronegative. Material: PBMCs. Here the CDR3 DNA reads TGTGCCAGTAGAGAACAGGGGGGAGCTGATAGGAATCAGCCCCAGCATTTT. Residues: CASREQGGADRNQPQHF. The complete variable domain, with remaining parts taken from reference TRBV19 and TRBJ1-5, reads DGGITQSPKYLFRKEGQNVTLSCEQNLNHDAMYWYRQDPGQGLRLIYYSQIVNDFQKGDIAEGYSVSREKKESFPLTVTSAQKNPTAFYLCASREQGGADRNQPQHFGDGTRLSIL.